This TCR beta chain was sequenced during a study of cytomegalovirus exposure and HLA in healthy donors. Notes on the study in general: The study recorded more than 150 TCR beta chains that were cytomegalovirus-associated. Reportedly, TCR beta sequences accurately predicted HLA-A and HLA-B alleles in most subjects. Later on, an analysis showed TCR association rates differing by HLA locus, with DRB1 the most and HLA-C the fewest. Being indistinguishable, some V segments were excluded, TRBV6-2 and TRBV6-3 among them.

With regard to this clone: Its antigen is unidentified.

Germline V CDR1 and CDR2: SGHRS, YFSETQ. The V segment lost 0 bases and the J segment 8 bases; nucleotides outside the gene matches: 4. The CDR3 has 13 residues. The PCR ran on 60 Vbeta and 13 Jbeta primers. The data were produced by immunoSEQ multiplex PCR, yet TCRdb's version contains in-frame clones alone and is incomplete. This table holds some 110,000 clones, roughly 69% found once. The TCR originated in a woman in her thirties in good health and CMV-seronegative. Material for sequencing was PBMCs. The V and J genes are TRBV5-1 and TRBJ1-2, with 7 positions matching TRBD1. The CDR3: CASSLVPGGGYTF. The CDR3 region has the DNA TGCGCCAGCAGCTTGGTGCCAGGGGGAGGCTACACCTTC.